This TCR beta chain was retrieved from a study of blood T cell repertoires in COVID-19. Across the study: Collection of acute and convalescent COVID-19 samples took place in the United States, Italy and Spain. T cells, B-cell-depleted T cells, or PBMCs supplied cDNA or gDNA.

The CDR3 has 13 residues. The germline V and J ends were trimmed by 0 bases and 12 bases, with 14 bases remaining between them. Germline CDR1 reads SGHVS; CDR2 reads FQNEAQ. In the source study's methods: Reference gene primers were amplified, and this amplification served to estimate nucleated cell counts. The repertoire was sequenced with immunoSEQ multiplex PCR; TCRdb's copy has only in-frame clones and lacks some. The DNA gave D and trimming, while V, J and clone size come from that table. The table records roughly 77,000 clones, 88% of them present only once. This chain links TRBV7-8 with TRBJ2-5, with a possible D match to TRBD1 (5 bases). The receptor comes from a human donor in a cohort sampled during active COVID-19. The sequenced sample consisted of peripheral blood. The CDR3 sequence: CASSLALDTQKYF. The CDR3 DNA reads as TGTGCCAGCAGCTTAGCACTGGACACCCAAAAGTACTTC.